This T cell receptor (beta chain) was identified in a study of CD8+ T cells in alopecia areata. Study-wide context: Tofacitinib treatment spanned 6 to 18 months, with 6 months off drug afterward.

Noted treatment: oral pan-JAK inhibitor, 5-10 mg twice daily. As to this clone: The antigen is not known.

Extraction of RNA preceded its reverse transcription into cDNA, which served as the sequencing template. The table came from immunoSEQ multiplex PCR; TCRdb's copy has only in-frame clones and leaves some out. The sample carries hundreds of thousands of clones, 60% recorded once. General observations from the study: Tofacitinib yielded significantly lower scalp clonality and fewer expanded CD8+ clones among the top 100. Researchers say the link of baseline CD8+ expansion to response remains uncertain, with one nonresponder. Many expanded lesional clones remained in scalp and blood on tofacitinib.

This CDR3 is 14 amino acids long. Germline trimming cut 7 bases from V and 4 bases from J; bases unmatched to any gene: 7. Per germline, CDR1 ENHRY and CDR2 SYGVKD. The sequencing used CD4+ T cells sorted from blood, collected at roughly week 52, from a patient treated with tofacitinib. This sequence originates from a human donor with alopecia areata. V gene TRBV10-3 combines with J gene TRBJ1-2; 9 bases match TRBD1. The CDR3 nucleotides read TGTGCCATCACTAAGACAGGGGGGAGCTATGGCTACACCTTC. It is translated as CAITKTGGSYGYTF.